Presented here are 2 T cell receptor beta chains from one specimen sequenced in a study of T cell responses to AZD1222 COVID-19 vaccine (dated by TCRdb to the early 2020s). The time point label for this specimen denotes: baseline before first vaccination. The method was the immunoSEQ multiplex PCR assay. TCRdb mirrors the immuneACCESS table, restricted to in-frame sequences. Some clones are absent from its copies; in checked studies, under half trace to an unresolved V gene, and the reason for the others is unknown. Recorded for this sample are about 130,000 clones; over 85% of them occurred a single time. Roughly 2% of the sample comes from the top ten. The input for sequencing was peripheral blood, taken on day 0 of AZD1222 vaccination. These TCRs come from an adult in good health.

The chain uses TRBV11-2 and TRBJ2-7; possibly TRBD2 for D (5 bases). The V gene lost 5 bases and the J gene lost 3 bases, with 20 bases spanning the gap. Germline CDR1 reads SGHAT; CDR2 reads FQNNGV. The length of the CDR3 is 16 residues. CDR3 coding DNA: TGTGCCAGCAGCCCTAGTGAGGAGCGGAGAAACTACGAGCAGTACTTC. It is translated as CASSPSEERRNYEQYF.

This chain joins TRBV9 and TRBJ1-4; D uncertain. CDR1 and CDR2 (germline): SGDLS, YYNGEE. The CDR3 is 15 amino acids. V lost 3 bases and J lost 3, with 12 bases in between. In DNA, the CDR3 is TGTGCCAGCAGCGCTGCCAGCGGGGCTAATGAAAAACTGTTTTTT. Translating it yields CASSAASGANEKLFF.